This record concerns one T cell receptor beta chain sequence. Its target is not known. TCRdb itself ran the 5' RACE reads through MiXCR, one entry per CDR3 protein. The sample carries roughly 240,000 distinct CDR3 sequences, around 15% recorded once. There are 15 residues in the CDR3. CDR1 and CDR2 (germline): MGHRA, YSYEKL. V was trimmed by 6 bases and J by 0 bases, leaving 12 bases between them. The data stem from a study of T-cell memory formation after mild COVID-19. Study findings and constraints: Shrinking CD4+ clones resided mostly in CM and EM, and CD8+ ones in EMRA. Contracting clones from day 15 to 85 showed balanced CD4/CD8; later expanders favored CD4+.

The specimen was PBMCs or a T cell subset sorted from them (not recorded which). The clonotype was recovered from a man between 18 and 29 years old who had mild COVID-19 (a few samples of this study predate the infection). Cell type and time point are not known. This chain links TRBV4-1 with TRBJ1-5, with a possible D match to TRBD1 (5 bases). CDR3 DNA sequence: TGCGCCAGCAGTTCCAGGGCGGTTAGCAATCAGCCCCAGCATTTT. The encoded protein is CASSSRAVSNQPQHF.